This T cell receptor beta chain is from a study of patients and donors after allogeneic stem cell transplantation (dated by TCRdb to 2018 to 2020). Points on this clonotype: The target of this receptor is not known. Base qualities are not provided; no much larger clone lies one nucleotide away.

The germline V gene (reference sequence) yields MNHEY for CDR1 and SMNVEV for CDR2. V lost 2 bases and J lost 1 base; the stretch between them is 12 bases long. The CDR3 holds 16 amino acids from the cysteine to the phenylalanine. Just the 48-base CDR3 DNA is kept, in frame starting at base 1. Receptors were amplified or captured by RT-PCR. The sequencing machine was a NextSeq 550. TCRdb applied fastp at Q25 and MiXCR to the public reads, then kept only in-frame beta chains. Entries that share a CDR3 protein sequence are merged under the most common genes and DNA. The sample yields about 960,000 distinct CDR3 sequences; about a sixth were counted once. The ten biggest clones cover 5.5% to 6.5% of the sample.

The chain is encoded by TRBV27 joined to TRBJ2-1; TRBD1 could be the D gene, as 6 bases match. Material for sequencing was blood, either unsorted or a sorted T cell fraction (not recorded which). The sequence came from a human donor who was either an allogeneic HSCT recipient or a stem cell or donor lymphocyte infusion donor (not recorded which). It is not recorded whose cells these are; they may come from a transplant donor. The bases read TGTGCCAGCAGTTTAGCAGGGGCGGCTTCCTACAATGAGCAGTTCTTC. Protein translation: CASSLAGAASYNEQFF.